Listed below are T cell receptor beta chains from one sample, sequenced in a study of OX40 agonist ivuxolimab in advanced cancers. Produced via immunoSEQ multiplex PCR; TCRdb's table is partial and in-frame only. Counted here are approximately 58,000 clones, 88% occurring once; the ten biggest clones make up roughly 0.76%. The sequences come from CD4+ or CD8+ T cells sorted from blood, collected in a trial of the OX40 agonist ivuxolimab. The receptors shown here come from an adult with an advanced solid tumor such as melanoma, head and neck, liver or kidney cancer. The conserved cysteine and the conserved F or W are not part of the CDR3 here. Fields, in order: J gene, V gene, CDR3 protein.

TRBJ2-3	TRBV5-6	ASSFAWLAGGSGDTQY
TRBJ2-7	TRBV5-8	ASSLRLHSWEQY
TRBJ1-4	TRBV27	ASSFWDRDKLF
TRBJ2-7	TRBV28	ASSSRRQPPYEQY
TRBJ2-7	TRBV7-9	ASSSRTGGPEQY
TRBJ2-7	TRBV7-6	ASSLTPSYEQY
TRBJ2-7	TRBV6-5	ASSYRRTGYEQY
TRBJ2-7	TRBV7-9	ASSLTNEQY
TRBJ2-2	TRBV23-1	ASRRQGNTGELF
TRBJ1-2	TRBV7-2	ASSALQGNYGYT
TRBJ1-1	TRBV18	ASSHRDRLNTEAF
TRBJ2-2	TRBV19	ASRAGGTGELF
TRBJ2-1	TRBV4-2	ASSQELQAVVYNEQF
TRBJ2-3	TRBV11-2	ASSDRARDTQY
TRBJ2-3	TRBV11-3	ASSRRASGDTQY
TRBJ1-1	TRBV4-3	ASSQVTLGNTEAF
TRBJ2-2	TRBV11-3	ASSSGLAGQNTGELF
TRBJ1-1	TRBV6-1	ASRSPGQGTEAF
TRBJ2-5	TRBV28	ASSLVPGQGPSETQY
TRBJ2-5	TRBV6-5	ASSYDSQETQY
TRBJ2-1	TRBV19	ASNPLRGQGDNEQF
TRBJ2-3	TRBV6-1	ASSEATSGTQY
TRBJ2-1	TRBV19	ASSTGRGGLDNEQF
TRBJ2-7	TRBV5-6	ASSLPQGEQY
TRBJ2-6	TRBV7-2	ASPRAYSGANVLT
TRBJ2-3	TRBV4-2	ASSQEPGLVLTDTQY
TRBJ2-3	TRBV18	ASSSGQGPADTQY
TRBJ2-3	TRBV7-3	ASSLMGAGGADTQY
TRBJ2-3	TRBV5-4	ASSGSSRLAGGGDTQY
TRBJ1-1	TRBV14	ASSQAYQNTEAF
TRBJ2-2	TRBV29-1	SVQTGTPGELF
TRBJ2-5	TRBV29-1	SARRSGSAAETQY
TRBJ2-3	TRBV28	ASKVSGKGDTDTQY
TRBJ2-7	TRBV6-1	ASRGGQGVYEQY
TRBJ2-7	TRBV5-1	ASSFLAGVSNEQY
TRBJ2-1	TRBV7-9	ASSRVGSYNEQF
TRBJ1-2	TRBV2	ASSEVRVGYT
TRBJ2-3	TRBV4-3	ASSQEYSDRGWYTDTQY
TRBJ2-3	TRBV7-2	ASSYSGTADTQY
TRBJ1-4	TRBV4-2	ASSQANRASHEKLF
TRBJ2-7	TRBV6-1	ASLGRRVYEQY
TRBJ1-2	TRBV7-2	ASSLARDRPL
TRBJ2-7	TRBV7-9	ASRKAGTYEQY
TRBJ2-5	TRBV7-8	ASSQVRGETQY
TRBJ2-1	TRBV7-3	ASSLYTGQGYNEQF
TRBJ2-2	TRBV30	AYTGWNTGELF
TRBJ2-2	TRBV5-4	ASSFPLGQGSNTGELF
TRBJ1-1	TRBV19	ASSFQSRRDTEAF
TRBJ2-2	TRBV29-1	SVSALESANTGELF
TRBJ2-1	TRBV5-8	ASSLEANEQF
TRBJ1-1	TRBV6-5	ASRRAVNTEAF
TRBJ2-5	TRBV5-1	ASSQGLAVQETQY
TRBJ2-1	TRBV20-1	SALRDEQF
TRBJ2-5	TRBV7-3	ASSLNRGAETQY